This T cell receptor beta chain appears in the sequencing data of a study of T cell responses to AZD1222 COVID-19 vaccine. Profiling relied on immunoSEQ multiplex PCR, and the TCRdb table lists in-frame clones only, not all of them. The table has under 95,000 clones, around nine tenths seen once. Looked up from germline, CDR1 is SNHLY and CDR2 is FYNNEI. CDR3 length: 14 residues. J gave up 5 bases and V 4 bases, and 3 bases lay outside the gene matches. The chain combines TRBV2 with TRBJ2-7; 12 positions match TRBD1. Sequenced here: peripheral blood, sampled on day 0 of AZD1222 vaccination. This clonotype originated in an adult in good health. As DNA, the CDR3 is TGTGCCAGCAGTGGGGACAGGGGGCAGGACGAGCAGTACTTC. Translation gives CASSGDRGQDEQYF.